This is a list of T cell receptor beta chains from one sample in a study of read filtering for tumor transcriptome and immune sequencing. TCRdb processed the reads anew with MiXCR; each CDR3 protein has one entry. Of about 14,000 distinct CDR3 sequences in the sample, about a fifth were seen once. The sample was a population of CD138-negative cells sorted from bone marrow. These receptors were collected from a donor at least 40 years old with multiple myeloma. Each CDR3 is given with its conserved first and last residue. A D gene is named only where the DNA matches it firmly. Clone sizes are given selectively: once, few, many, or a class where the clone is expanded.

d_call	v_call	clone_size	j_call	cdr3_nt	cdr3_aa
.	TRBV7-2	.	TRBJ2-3	TGTGCCAGCAGCTTAGGACGAGACAGGTTCGCCACAGATACGCAGTATTTT	CASSLGRDRFATDTQYF
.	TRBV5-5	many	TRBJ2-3	TGTGCCAGCAGATTACCATCTAGCACAGATACGCAGTATTTT	CASRLPSSTDTQYF
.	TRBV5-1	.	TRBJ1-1	TGCGCCAGCAGCGACAGACCCATGAACACTGAAGCTTTCTTT	CASSDRPMNTEAFF
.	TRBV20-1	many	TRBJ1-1	TGCAGTGCTACAGACACCCGGGGATCGGGTGGGACTGAAGCTTTCTTT	CSATDTRGSGGTEAFF
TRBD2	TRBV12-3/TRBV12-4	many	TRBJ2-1	TGTGCCAGCAGATCGGGGCCCCCAGCGGGGAATGAGCAGTTCTTC	CASRSGPPAGNEQFF
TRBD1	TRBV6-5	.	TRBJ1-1	TGTGCCAGCAGCAGAACGGACAGGGCCACTGAAGCTTTCTTT	CASSRTDRATEAFF
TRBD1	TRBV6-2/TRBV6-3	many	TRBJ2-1	TGTGCCAGCTACAACAGGGGCTACAATGAGCAGTTCTTC	CASYNRGYNEQFF
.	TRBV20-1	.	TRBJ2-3	TGCAGTGCCCGTCGGGCTAGAAGCACAGATACGCAGTATTTT	CSARRARSTDTQYF
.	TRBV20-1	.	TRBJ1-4	TGCAGTGCTAGTGCAACTAATGAAAAACTGTTTTTT	CSASATNEKLFF
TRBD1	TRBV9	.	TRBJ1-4	TGTGCCAGCAGCTTAATACAGGGGGCAGCTAATGAAAAACTGTTTTTT	CASSLIQGAANEKLFF
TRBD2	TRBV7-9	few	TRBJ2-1	TGTGCCAGCAGCTCCCCACTAGCGGGAGGGCCTGTTGTTGAGCAGTTCTTC	CASSSPLAGGPVVEQFF
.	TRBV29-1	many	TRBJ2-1	TGCAGCGTTGAAGGTTCTGGGACGGAGTCTAGGTACAATGAGCAGCTCTTC	CSVEGSGTESRYNEQLF
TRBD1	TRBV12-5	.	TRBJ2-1	TGTGCTAGTGGCCTCACAGGGGCAGGATACAATGAGCAGTTCTTC	CASGLTGAGYNEQFF
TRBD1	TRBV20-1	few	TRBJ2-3	TGCAGTGCTACCCCGGCCTCCAGGGGGACGCAGTATTTT	CSATPASRGTQYF
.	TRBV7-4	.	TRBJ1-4	TGTGCCAGCAGCTTAGAGGCAGCTATTCATGAAAAACTGTTTTTT	CASSLEAAIHEKLFF
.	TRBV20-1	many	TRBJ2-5	TGCAGTGCCCGGGGACTGGGCGAAGAGACCCAGTACTTC	CSARGLGEETQYF
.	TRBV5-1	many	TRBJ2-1	TGCGCCAGCACAGGGGGGAGCTCCTACAATGAGCAGTTCTTC	CASTGGSSYNEQFF
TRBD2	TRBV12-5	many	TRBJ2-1	TGTGCTAGTGGTTTGCCGAGACTAGCGGGAGGGTCGGATGAGCAGTTCTTC	CASGLPRLAGGSDEQFF
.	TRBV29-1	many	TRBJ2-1	TGCAGCGTTGAGTTGTTCCGCTCCTACAATGAGCAGTTCTTC	CSVELFRSYNEQFF
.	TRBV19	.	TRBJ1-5	TGTGCCAGTAGTGCGATAGTCGATAGCAATCAGCCCCAGCATTTT	CASSAIVDSNQPQHF
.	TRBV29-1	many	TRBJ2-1	TGCAGCGTTGAAGATCTATCCCCCTACAATGAGCAGTTCTTC	CSVEDLSPYNEQFF
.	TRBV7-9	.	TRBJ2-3	TGTGCCGGCAGTTCCCGGGTTGAGACAGATACGCAGTATTTT	CAGSSRVETDTQYF
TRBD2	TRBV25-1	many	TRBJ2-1	TGTGCCAGCAGTGTTCTAGCGGGAGCGGGTAATGAGCAGTTCTTC	CASSVLAGAGNEQFF
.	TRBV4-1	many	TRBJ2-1	TGCGCCAGCAGCCAAAAACAGGGTGCAAGCTCCTACAATGAGCAGTTCTTC	CASSQKQGASSYNEQFF
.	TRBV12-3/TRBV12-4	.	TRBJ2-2	TGTGCCAGCAGTTTGGGGGGAGGCACCGGGGAGCTGTGTTTT	CASSLGGGTGELCF
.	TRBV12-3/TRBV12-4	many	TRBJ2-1	TGTGCCAGCCTCTCACCCCCCAATGAGCAGTTCTTC	CASLSPPNEQFF
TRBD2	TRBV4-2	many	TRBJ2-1	TGTGCCAGCAGCCACGTGGGGGGGGGGACCTACAATGAGCAGTTCTTC	CASSHVGGGTYNEQFF
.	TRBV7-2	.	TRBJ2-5	TGTGCCAGCAGCTTACTAGAGGGGACCCAGTACTTC	CASSLLEGTQYF
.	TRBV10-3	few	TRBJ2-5	TGTGCCATCAGTGAGTCGACAGGTCAAGAGACCCAGTACTTC	CAISESTGQETQYF
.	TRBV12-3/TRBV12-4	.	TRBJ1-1	TGTGCCAGCGGTTTAACCCACTCAGGGAACACTGAAGCTTTCTTT	CASGLTHSGNTEAFF
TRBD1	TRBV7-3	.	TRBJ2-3	TGTGCCAGCAGCTCGACAGGGGATACGCAGTATTTT	CASSSTGDTQYF
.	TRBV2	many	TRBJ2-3	TGTGCCAGCAGACCGGGACTCGGTTTGTCAGATACGCAGTATTTT	CASRPGLGLSDTQYF
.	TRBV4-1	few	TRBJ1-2	TGCGCCAGCAGCCAAGCGGTGGAAGGGCGAGGCTACACCTTC	CASSQAVEGRGYTF
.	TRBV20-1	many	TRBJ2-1	TGCAGTGCCATAGGGGTCTCTGAGGGGCAGTTCTTC	CSAIGVSEGQFF
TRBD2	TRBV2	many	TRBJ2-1	TGTGCCAGCAGTGTTATAGCGGGAGGGCCGCAGTTCTTC	CASSVIAGGPQFF
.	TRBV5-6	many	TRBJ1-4	TGTGCCAGCAGCTTGGGGGCAGGGAAGAGAAAACTGTTTTTT	CASSLGAGKRKLFF
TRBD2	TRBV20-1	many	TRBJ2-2	TGCAGTGCTAGTCCCCCCAGCGGGAGAGGGGACACCGGGGAGCTGTTTTTT	CSASPPSGRGDTGELFF
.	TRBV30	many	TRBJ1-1	TGTGCCTGGGGTCAGCTTTCCAGGGCTTTCTTT	CAWGQLSRAFF
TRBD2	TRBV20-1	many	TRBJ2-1	TGCAGTGCTCCGACTAGCGGGACTGAGCAGTTCTTC	CSAPTSGTEQFF
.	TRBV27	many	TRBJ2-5	TGTGCCAGCAGCTGGGGCAGGGGAGAGACCCAGTACTTC	CASSWGRGETQYF
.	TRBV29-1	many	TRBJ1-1	TGCAGCGCTCAAGGGTTGTCGGACACTGAAGCTTTCTTT	CSAQGLSDTEAFF
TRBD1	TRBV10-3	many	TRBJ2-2	TGTGCCATCAACGACAGGACAGGGGTCACCGGGGAGCTGTTTTTT	CAINDRTGVTGELFF
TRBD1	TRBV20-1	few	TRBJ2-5	TGCAGTGCTAGACGGACAGGGGCGGAGACCCAGTACTTC	CSARRTGAETQYF
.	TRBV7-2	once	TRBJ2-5	TGTGCCAGCAGCCCGGACATCGGGGGAGGCAGGCGACGGACCCAGTACTTC	CASSPDIGGGRRRTQYF
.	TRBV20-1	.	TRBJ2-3	TGCAGTGCGCGATACCGGGCCGACAGGGATACGCAGTATTTT	CSARYRADRDTQYF
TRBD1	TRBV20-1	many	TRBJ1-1	TGCAGTGCTACGACTGGACAGGAGCTCAACACTGAAGCTTTCTTT	CSATTGQELNTEAFF
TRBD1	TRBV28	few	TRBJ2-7	TGTGCCAGCAGCCGCGGTGGGACAGGGGCCTTTAACGAGCAGTACTTC	CASSRGGTGAFNEQYF
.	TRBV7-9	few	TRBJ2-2	TGTGCCAGTGAGCTCCGGACACCGAACACCGGGGAGCTGTTTTTT	CASELRTPNTGELFF
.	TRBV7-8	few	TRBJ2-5	TGTGCCAGCAGCTCGCCAGTTAGTGAGACCCAGTACTTC	CASSSPVSETQYF
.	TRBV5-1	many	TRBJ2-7	TGCGCCAGCAGGGGATCCTACGAGCAGTACTTC	CASRGSYEQYF
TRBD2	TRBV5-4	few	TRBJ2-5	TGTGCCAGCAGCTTAAGACTAGCGGGAGAAGAGACCCAGTACTTC	CASSLRLAGEETQYF
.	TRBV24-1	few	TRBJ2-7	TGTGCCACCAGTGATTTGCCCCGGGACCGCGCCTACGAGCAGTACTTC	CATSDLPRDRAYEQYF
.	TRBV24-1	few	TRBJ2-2	TGTGCCACCAGTGGAGGGGGGATAGGGGAGCTGTTTTTT	CATSGGGIGELFF
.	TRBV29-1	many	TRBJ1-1	TGCAGCGTCCAGTACACTGAAGCTTTCTTT	CSVQYTEAFF
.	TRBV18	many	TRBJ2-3	TGTGCCAGCTCACAAGATACGCAGTATTTT	CASSQDTQYF